The clone carrying this T cell receptor beta chain appeared a few times. CDR1 and CDR2 (germline): LGHNA, YNFKEQ. The J segment lost 0 bases and the V segment lost 4 bases, leaving 15 bases of the junction unmatched. The CDR3 consists of 20 residues. The sample belongs to a study of human T cells and chemical hapten exposure. TCRdb passed the RACE reads through MiXCR, listing each CDR3 protein once. The sample has approximately 46,000 distinct CDR3 sequences, 8.5% to 10% seen once. The sample's time point: patch test 2, 6 weeks after DPC sensitization. Documented treatment: therapeutic diphenylcyclopropenone sensitization with weekly scalp DPC. The authors extracted total RNA from unfractionated whole blood.

Sequencing used whole blood, obtained in connection with sensitization to the hapten diphenylcyclopropenone (DPC). The rearrangement links TRBV4-2 to TRBJ1-5; 10 bases fit TRBD1. The source is a woman under 40 with alopecia areata. Some clones in this sample may be carry-over from other donors' samples. The CDR3 here is CASSRLGGQGPSYSNQPQHF. The CDR3 region has the DNA TGTGCCAGCAGCCGCTTAGGGGGACAGGGGCCCTCATATAGCAATCAGCCCCAGCATTTT.